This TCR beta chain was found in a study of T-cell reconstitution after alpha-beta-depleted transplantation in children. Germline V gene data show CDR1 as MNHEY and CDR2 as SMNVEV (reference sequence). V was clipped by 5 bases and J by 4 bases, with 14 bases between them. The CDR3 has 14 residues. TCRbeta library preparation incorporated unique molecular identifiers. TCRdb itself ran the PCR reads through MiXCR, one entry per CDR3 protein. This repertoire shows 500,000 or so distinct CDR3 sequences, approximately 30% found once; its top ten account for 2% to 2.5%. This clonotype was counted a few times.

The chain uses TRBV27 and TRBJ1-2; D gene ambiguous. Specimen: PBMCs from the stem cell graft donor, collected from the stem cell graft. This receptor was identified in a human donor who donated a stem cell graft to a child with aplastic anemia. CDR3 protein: CASSPLTRGYGYTF. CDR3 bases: TGTGCCAGCAGTCCCTTGACCCGAGGCTATGGCTACACCTTC.